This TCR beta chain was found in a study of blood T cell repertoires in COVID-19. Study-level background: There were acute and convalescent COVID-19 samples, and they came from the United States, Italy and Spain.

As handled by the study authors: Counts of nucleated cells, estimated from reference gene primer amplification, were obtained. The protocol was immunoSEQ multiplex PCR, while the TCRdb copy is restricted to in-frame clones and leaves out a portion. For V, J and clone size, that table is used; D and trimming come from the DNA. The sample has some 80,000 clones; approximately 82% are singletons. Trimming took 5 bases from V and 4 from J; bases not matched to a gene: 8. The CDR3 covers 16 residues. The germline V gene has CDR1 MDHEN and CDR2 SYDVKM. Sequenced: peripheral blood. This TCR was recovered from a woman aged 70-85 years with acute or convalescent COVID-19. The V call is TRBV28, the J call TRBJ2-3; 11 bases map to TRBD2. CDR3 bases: TGTGCCAGCAGTATAACTAGCGGGAGTTCTCCAGATACGCAGTATTTT. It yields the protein CASSITSGSSPDTQYF. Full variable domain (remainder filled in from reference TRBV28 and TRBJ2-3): DVKVTQSSRYLVKRTGEKVFLECVQDMDHENMFWYRQDPGLGLRLIYFSYDVKMKEKGDIPEGYSVSREKKERFSLILESASTNQTSMYLCASSITSGSSPDTQYFGPGTRLTVL.